This T cell receptor beta chain was retrieved from a study of cytomegalovirus exposure and HLA in healthy donors. General study results and limits: The Asian-associated ancestry cluster reportedly had fewer N-insertions than the approximately 630-donor mean in a later analysis.

This CDR3 contains 13 residues. Between the trimmed V and J ends, which lost 6 bases and 3 bases, there was a span of 9 bases. Germline CDR1 is SGDLS and CDR2 is YYNGEE. Worth noting for this clone: The antigen is undetermined.

Primers included in the PCR were 60 Vbeta and 13 Jbeta primers. Measured with immunoSEQ multiplex PCR; TCRdb has only the in-frame clones, and not every one. The table has approximately 240,000 clones, roughly 89% seen once. The source is a woman under 30 in good health and CMV-seronegative. This chain uses TRBV9 with TRBJ2-2, with TRBD1 as a possible D gene (6 bases). Sequenced sample: PBMCs. DNA for the CDR3: TGTGCCAGCAACAGGGATCACACCGGGGAGCTGTTTTTT. It translates to CASNRDHTGELFF.